Included here is one T cell receptor beta chain sequence, with context. This sample was included in a study of T cell clones after liver transplantation. Study in general: Samples came from ITN030ST, which attempted immunosuppression withdrawal within 2 years of liver transplantation. Draws occurred before transplant, before withdrawal, and after complete or failed withdrawal.

Profiling relied on immunoSEQ multiplex PCR, and the TCRdb table lists in-frame clones only, not all of them. The table lists several thousand clones, around 85% of them singletons, with roughly 38% in the top ten. Trimming cost V 6 bases and J 1 base, with 15 bases left between them. Per the germline V gene, CDR1 is LGHNA and CDR2 is YSLEER. The CDR3 consists of 15 residues. The sample was CD8+ T cells from blood, taken before liver transplant. The chain couples TRBV4-3 to TRBJ1-1; D unresolved. The clonotype comes from a human donor who received a liver transplant. The CDR3 nucleotides are TGCGCCAGCAGTCAAAGCCGGGCGAGGAACACTGAAGCTTTCTTT. Encoded protein: CASSQSRARNTEAFF.